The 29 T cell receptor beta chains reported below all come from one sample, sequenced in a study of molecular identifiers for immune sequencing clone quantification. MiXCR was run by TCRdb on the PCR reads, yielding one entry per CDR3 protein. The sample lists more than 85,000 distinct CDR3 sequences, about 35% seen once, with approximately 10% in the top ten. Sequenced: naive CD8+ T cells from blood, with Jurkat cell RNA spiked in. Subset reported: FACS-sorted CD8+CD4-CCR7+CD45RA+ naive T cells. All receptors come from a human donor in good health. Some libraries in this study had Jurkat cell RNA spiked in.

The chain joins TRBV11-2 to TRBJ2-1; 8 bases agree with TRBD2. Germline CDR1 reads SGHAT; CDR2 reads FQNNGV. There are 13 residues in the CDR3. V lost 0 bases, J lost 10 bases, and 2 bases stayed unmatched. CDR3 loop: CASSLDLAGEQFF. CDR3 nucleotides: TGTGCCAGCAGCTTAGACCTAGCGGGCGAGCAGTTCTTC.

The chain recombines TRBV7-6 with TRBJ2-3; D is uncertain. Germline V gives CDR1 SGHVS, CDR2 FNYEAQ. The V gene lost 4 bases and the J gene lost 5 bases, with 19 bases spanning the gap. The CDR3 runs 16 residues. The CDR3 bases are TGTGCCAGCAGCTCCGTCCAGAGACACCTCGGAGATACGCAGTATTTT. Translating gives CASSSVQRHLGDTQYF.

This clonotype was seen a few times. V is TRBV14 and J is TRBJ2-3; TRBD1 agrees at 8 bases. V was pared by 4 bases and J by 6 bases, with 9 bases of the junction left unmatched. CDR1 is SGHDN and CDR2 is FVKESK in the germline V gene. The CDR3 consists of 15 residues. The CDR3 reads CASSRMSRGRDTQYF. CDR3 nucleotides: TGTGCCAGCAGCCGAATGAGCAGGGGGCGTGATACGCAGTATTTT.

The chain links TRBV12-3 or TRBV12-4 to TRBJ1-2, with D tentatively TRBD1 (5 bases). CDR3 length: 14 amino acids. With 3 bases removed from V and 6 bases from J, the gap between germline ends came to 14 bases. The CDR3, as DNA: TGTGCCAGCAGTTTCCGGACGGCGGGGGATGGCTACACCTTC. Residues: CASSFRTAGDGYTF.

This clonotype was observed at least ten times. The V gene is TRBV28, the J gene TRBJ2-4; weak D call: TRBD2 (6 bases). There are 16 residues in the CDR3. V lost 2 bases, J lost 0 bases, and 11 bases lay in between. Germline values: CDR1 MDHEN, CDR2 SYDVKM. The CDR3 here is CASSLLLAEAKNIQYF. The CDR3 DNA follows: TGTGCCAGCAGTTTACTACTAGCCGAAGCCAAAAACATTCAGTACTTC.

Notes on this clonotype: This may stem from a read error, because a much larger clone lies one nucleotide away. The CDR3 is CASSYEPREGSEQYF. As DNA, the CDR3 is TGTGCCAGCAGTTACGAGCCCCGGGAGGGCAGCGAGCAGTACTTC. This chain links TRBV6-5 with TRBJ2-7, with 8 bases lining up with TRBD2. Germline V gene sequence: CDR1 MNHEY, CDR2 SVGAGI. The CDR3 consists of 15 residues. V lost 2 bases and J lost 6; bases outside the gene matches: 9.

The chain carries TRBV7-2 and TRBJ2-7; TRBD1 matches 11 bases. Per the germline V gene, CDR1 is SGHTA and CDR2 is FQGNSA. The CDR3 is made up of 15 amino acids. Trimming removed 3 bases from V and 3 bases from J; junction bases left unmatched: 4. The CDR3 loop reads CASSLGQGVYYEQYF. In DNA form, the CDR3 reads TGTGCCAGCAGCTTGGGACAGGGGGTTTACTACGAGCAGTACTTC. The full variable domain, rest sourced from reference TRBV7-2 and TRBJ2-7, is GAGVSQSPSNKVTEKGKDVELRCDPISGHTALYWYRQSLGQGLEFLIYFQGNSAPDKSGLPSDRFSAERTGGSVSTLTIQRTQQEDSAVYLCASSLGQGVYYEQYFGPGTRLTVT.

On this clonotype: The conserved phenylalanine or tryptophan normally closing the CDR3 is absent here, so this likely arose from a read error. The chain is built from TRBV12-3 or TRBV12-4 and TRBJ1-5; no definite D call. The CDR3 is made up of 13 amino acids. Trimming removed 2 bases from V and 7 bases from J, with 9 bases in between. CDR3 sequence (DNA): TGTGCCAGCAGTTTAAGTGTTAACCAGCCCCAGCATTAT. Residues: CASSLSVNQPQHY.

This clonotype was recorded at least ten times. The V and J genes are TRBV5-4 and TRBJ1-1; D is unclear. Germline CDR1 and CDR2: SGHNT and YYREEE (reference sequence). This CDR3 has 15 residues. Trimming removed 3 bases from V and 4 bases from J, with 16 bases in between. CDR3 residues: CASSSIHGESTEAFF. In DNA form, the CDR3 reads TGTGCCAGCAGCTCCATACACGGGGAGAGCACTGAAGCTTTCTTT. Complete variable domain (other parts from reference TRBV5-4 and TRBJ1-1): ETGVTQSPTHLIKTRGQQVTLRCSSQSGHNTVSWYQQALGQGPQFIFQYYREEENGRGNFPPRFSGLQFPNYSSELNVNALELDDSALYLCASSSIHGESTEAFFGQGTRLTVV.

The CDR3 DNA follows: TGTGCCAGCAGTGAAATGACGAACACTAAATCTTTCTTT. Protein product: CASSEMTNTKSFF. The gene calls are TRBV6-1 and TRBJ1-1; D not certain. V lost 2 bases, J lost 12 bases, and 16 bases lay in between. The CDR3 spans 13 residues. Looked up from germline, CDR1 is MNHNS and CDR2 is SASEGT.

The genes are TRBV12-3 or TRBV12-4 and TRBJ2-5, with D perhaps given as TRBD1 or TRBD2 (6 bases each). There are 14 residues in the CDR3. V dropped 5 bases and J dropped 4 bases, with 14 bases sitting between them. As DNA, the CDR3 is TGTGCCAGCAGTCCAGCCTGGGGGGCAGAGACCCAGTACTTC. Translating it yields CASSPAWGAETQYF.

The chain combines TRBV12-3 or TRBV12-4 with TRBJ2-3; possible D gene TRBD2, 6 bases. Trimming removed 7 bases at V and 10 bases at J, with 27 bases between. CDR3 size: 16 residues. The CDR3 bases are TGTGCCAGCAATCGAGGGGCGGGATTAAGGGAGAGGGCGCAGTATTTT. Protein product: CASNRGAGLRERAQYF.

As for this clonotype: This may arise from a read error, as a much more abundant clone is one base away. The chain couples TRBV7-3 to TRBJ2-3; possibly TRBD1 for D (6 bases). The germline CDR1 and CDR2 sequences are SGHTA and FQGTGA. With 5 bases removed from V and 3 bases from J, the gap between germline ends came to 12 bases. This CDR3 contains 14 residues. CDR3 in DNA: TGTGCCAGCAGCATATTGGGGGCGACAGATACGCAGTATTTT. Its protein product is CASSILGATDTQYF.

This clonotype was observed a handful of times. For the CDR3, the DNA is TGTGCCAGCAGCTTAGATCGTGGCAACTCCTACGAGCAGTACTTC. Translated, it gives CASSLDRGNSYEQYF. The rearrangement uses TRBV11-2 and TRBJ2-7; D is uncertain. This CDR3 is built from 15 residues. Per the germline V gene, CDR1 is SGHAT and CDR2 is FQNNGV. Trimming shortened V by 0 bases and J by 0 bases, and 9 bases separated the two germline ends.

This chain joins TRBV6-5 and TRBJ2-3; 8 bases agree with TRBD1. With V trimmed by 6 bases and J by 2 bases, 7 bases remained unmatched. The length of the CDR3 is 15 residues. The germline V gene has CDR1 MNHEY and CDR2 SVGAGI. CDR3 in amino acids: CASSRRGLYTDTQYF. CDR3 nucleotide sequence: TGTGCCAGCAGCCGCAGGGGGCTTTACACAGATACGCAGTATTTT.

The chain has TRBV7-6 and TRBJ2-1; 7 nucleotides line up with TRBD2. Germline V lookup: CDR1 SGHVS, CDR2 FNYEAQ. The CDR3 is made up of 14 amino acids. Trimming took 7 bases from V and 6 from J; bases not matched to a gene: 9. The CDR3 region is CASTSRERGNEQFF. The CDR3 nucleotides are TGTGCCAGCACCAGCCGGGAGCGGGGCAATGAGCAGTTCTTC.

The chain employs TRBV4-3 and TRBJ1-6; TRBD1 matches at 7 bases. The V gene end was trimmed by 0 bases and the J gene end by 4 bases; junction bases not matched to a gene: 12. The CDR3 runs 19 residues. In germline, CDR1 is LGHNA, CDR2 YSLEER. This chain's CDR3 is CASSQDFSRDSLYNSPLHF. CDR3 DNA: TGCGCCAGCAGCCAAGATTTTTCCCGGGACAGCCTTTATAATTCACCCCTCCACTTT.

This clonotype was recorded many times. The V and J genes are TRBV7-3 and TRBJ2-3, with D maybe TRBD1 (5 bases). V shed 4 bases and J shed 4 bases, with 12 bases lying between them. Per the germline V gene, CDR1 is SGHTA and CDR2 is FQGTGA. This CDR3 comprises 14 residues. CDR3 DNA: TGTGCCAGCAGCTCAATAGGGGCCCCAGATACGCAGTATTTT. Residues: CASSSIGAPDTQYF.

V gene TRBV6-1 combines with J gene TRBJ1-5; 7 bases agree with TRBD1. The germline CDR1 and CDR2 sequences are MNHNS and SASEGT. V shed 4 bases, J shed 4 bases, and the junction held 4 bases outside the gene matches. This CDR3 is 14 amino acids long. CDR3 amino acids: CASSAPGGNQPQHF. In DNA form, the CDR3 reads TGTGCCAGCAGTGCCCCAGGGGGTAATCAGCCCCAGCATTTT.

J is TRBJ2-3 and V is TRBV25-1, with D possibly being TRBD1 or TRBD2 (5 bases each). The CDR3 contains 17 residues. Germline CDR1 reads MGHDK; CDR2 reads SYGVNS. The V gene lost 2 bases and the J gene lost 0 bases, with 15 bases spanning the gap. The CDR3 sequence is CASSEEGSSASTDTQYF. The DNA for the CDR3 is TGTGCCAGCAGTGAAGAGGGGAGTAGCGCCAGCACAGATACGCAGTATTTT.

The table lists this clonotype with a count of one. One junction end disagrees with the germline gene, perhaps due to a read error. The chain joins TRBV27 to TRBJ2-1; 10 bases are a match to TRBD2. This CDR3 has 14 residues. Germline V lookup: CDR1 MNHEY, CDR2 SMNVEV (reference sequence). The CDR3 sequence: CASRMTSGPNEQIF. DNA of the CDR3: TGTGCCAGCAGAATGACTAGCGGGCCTAATGAGCAGATCTTC.

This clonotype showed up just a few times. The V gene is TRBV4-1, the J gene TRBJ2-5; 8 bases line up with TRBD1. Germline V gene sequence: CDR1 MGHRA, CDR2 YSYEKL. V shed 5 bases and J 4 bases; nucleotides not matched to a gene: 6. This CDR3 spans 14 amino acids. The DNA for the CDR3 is TGCGCCAGCAGCTCTACCGGGACAGGAGAGACCCAGTACTTC. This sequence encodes CASSSTGTGETQYF.

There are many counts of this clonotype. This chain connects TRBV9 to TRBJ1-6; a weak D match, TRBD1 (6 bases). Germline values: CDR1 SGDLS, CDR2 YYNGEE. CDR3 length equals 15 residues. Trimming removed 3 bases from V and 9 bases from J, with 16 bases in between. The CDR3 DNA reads TGTGCCAGCAGCGCTGGGACACGTCTGGGTTCACCCCTCCACTTT. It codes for CASSAGTRLGSPLHF. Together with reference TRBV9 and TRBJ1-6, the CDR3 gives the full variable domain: DSGVTQTPKHLITATGQRVTLRCSPRSGDLSVYWYQQSLDQGLQFLIQYYNGEERAKGNILERFSAQQFPDLHSELNLSSLELGDSALYFCASSAGTRLGSPLHFGNGTRLTVT.

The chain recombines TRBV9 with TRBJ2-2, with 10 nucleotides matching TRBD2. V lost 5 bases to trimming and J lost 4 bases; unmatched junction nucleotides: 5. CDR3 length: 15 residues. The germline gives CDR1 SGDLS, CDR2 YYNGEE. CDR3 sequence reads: CASRPGTSATGELFF. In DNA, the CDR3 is TGTGCCAGCAGACCCGGGACTAGCGCCACCGGGGAGCTGTTTTTT.

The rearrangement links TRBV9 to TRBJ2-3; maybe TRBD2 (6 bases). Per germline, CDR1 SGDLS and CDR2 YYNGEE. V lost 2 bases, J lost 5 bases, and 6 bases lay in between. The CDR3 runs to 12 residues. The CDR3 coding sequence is TGTGCCAGCAGCGTGGGGGGAGATACGCAGTATTTT. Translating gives CASSVGGDTQYF.

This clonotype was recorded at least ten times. CDR3 DNA: TGTGCCAGCAGTTTAGGGACAGGGGGATGGCCCCAGCATTTT. Protein: CASSLGTGGWPQHF. The chain has TRBV12-3 or TRBV12-4 and TRBJ1-5, with TRBD1 matching 10 bases. The CDR3 contains 14 residues. V lost 1 base, J lost 9 bases, and 3 bases stayed unmatched.

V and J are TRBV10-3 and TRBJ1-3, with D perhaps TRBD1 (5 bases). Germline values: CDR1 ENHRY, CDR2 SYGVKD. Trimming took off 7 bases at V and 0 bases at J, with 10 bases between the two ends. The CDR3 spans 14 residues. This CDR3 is CAIKRTPSGNTIYF. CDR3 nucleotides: TGTGCCATCAAGAGGACACCCTCTGGAAACACCATATATTTT.

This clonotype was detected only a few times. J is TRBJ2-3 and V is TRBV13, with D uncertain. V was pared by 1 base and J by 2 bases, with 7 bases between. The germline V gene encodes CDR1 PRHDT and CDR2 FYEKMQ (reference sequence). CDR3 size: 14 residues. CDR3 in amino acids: CASSLAYHTDTQYF. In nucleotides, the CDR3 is TGTGCCAGCAGCTTAGCCTATCACACAGATACGCAGTATTTT.

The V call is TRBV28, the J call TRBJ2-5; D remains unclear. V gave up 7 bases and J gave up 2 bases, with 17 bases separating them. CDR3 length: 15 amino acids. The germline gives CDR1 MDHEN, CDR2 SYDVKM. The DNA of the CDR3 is TGTGCCAGCAATTTTACGGGCCAGGCACAAGAGACCCAGTACTTC. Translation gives CASNFTGQAQETQYF.